This TCR beta chain is drawn from a study of blood T cell repertoires in COVID-19. Turning to the study itself: Whether acute or convalescent, the COVID-19 samples came from the United States, Italy and Spain. In each case, the material was cDNA or gDNA derived from T cells, B-cell-depleted T cells, or PBMCs.

In the original analysis: Amplification from reference gene primers served as the basis for estimated nucleated cell counts. Here immunoSEQ multiplex PCR was the method, and the copy in TCRdb shows in-frame clones only, minus some. The D gene and trimming were derived from the DNA, and the V and J assignments and clone size from that table. Among roughly 130,000 clones, about 80% were seen once, and the ten largest hold 12%. The CDR3 extends over 16 amino acids. Germline values: CDR1 LNHDA, CDR2 SQIVND (reference sequence). The V segment lost 7 bases and the J segment 2 bases; nucleotides outside the gene matches: 12.

The chain combines TRBV19 with TRBJ1-2, with 8 bases fitting TRBD1. Sequencing input: peripheral blood. The origin of this receptor is a woman in her sixties or seventies with acute or convalescent COVID-19. CDR3 sequence reads: CASTAGQGTLNYGYTF. The CDR3 DNA follows: TGTGCCAGTACCGCAGGACAGGGAACCCTCAACTATGGCTACACCTTC.